This T cell receptor beta chain was identified in a study of T-cell memory formation after mild COVID-19. UMIs and sample barcodes were carried by the TCR alpha and TCR beta cDNA libraries that 5'RACE produced using constant-segment primers. TCRdb reprocessed the 5' RACE reads via MiXCR and lists one record per CDR3 protein. This sample yields hundreds of thousands of distinct CDR3 sequences, of which 23% are seen a single time; around 14% belongs to the top ten. The CDR3 is 14 amino acids. The germline gives CDR1 SNHLY, CDR2 FYNNEI. V was clipped by 4 bases and J by 4 bases, with 11 bases between them.

The gene calls are TRBV2 and TRBJ1-5; D possibly corresponds to TRBD1 (5 bases). The source of this sequence is an adult woman who had mild COVID-19 (a few samples of this study predate the infection). Cell type and time point are not known. Sequencing was done on a sample of PBMCs or a T cell subset sorted from them (not recorded which). The CDR3, as DNA: TGTGCCAGCAGTGGGCAGGGAAGGAATCAGCCCCAGCATTTT. It is translated as CASSGQGRNQPQHF. The complete variable domain, with remaining parts taken from reference TRBV2 and TRBJ1-5, reads EPEVTQTPSHQVTQMGQEVILRCVPISNHLYFYWYRQILGQKVEFLVSFYNNEISEKSEIFDDQFSVERPDGSNFTLKIRSTKLEDSAMYFCASSGQGRNQPQHFGDGTRLSIL.